One sample yielded the 18 T cell receptor beta chains listed below, sequenced in a study of shared clonotypes between healthy human individuals. Assay used: immunoSEQ multiplex PCR; TCRdb lists only in-frame clones, some missing. The sample carries roughly 410,000 clones, around 96% recorded once. The sample consisted of memory CD8+ T cells sorted from blood. Subset defined: CD45RO+ cells pooled with CCR7-negative TemRA cells. Receptors originate from a man aged 30 to 45 in good health.

The chain links TRBV18 to TRBJ2-1; a possible D gene is TRBD1 (6 bases). This CDR3 is 13 amino acids long. CDR1 KGHSH and CDR2 LQKENI come from the germline V gene. V was cut by 2 bases and J by 4 bases, with 6 bases left in between. CDR3 DNA: TGTGCCAGCTCACCAGACAGGTACAATGAGCAGTTCTTC. This codes for CASSPDRYNEQFF.

This chain links TRBV23-1 with TRBJ2-5; D might be TRBD2 (5 bases). TRBV23-1 is noted as an ORF with a role that remains uncertain. The V end lost 4 bases, the J end lost 2 bases, and 8 bases lay between the germline ends. The CDR3 spans 13 residues. Here the CDR3 reads CASSRRWQETQYF. In nucleotides, the CDR3 is TGCGCCAGCAGTCGGAGGTGGCAAGAGACCCAGTACTTC.

V gene TRBV7-9 combines with J gene TRBJ1-4, with 7 bases aligning to TRBD1. J was trimmed by 3 bases and V by 2 bases; bases with no gene match: 3. The CDR3 is made up of 15 amino acids. The germline gives CDR1 SEHNR, CDR2 FQNEAQ (reference sequence). The CDR3 region is CASSLLGQSNEKLFF. In nucleotides, the CDR3 is TGTGCCAGCAGCTTACTGGGACAGTCTAATGAAAAACTGTTTTTT.

The chain uses TRBV28 and TRBJ1-1; no definite D call. There are 12 residues in the CDR3. The V end lost 6 bases, the J end lost 7 bases, and 12 bases lay between the germline ends. The germline V gene has CDR1 MDHEN and CDR2 SYDVKM. The chain's CDR3 is CASRRLGGEAFF. The CDR3 bases are TGTGCCAGCAGACGTTTGGGCGGTGAAGCTTTCTTT.

The gene calls are TRBV28 and TRBJ1-4, with D maybe TRBD1 (5 bases). The CDR3 has 14 residues. Trimming removed 8 bases from V and 4 bases from J, with 14 bases in between. From germline, CDR1 is MDHEN and CDR2 SYDVKM. Here the CDR3 DNA reads TGTGCCAGCCGAATGGGGCTGAATAATGAAAAACTGTTTTTT. As protein: CASRMGLNNEKLFF.

The rearrangement joins TRBV28 to TRBJ2-1; TRBD2 matches at 13 bases. Germline CDR1 is MDHEN and CDR2 is SYDVKM. The CDR3 runs 16 residues. Trimming took 6 bases from V and 9 from J; bases not matched to a gene: 11. The CDR3 nucleotides are TGTGCCAGCAGGGATGGTGGGACTAGCGGGAATCTTGAGCAGTTCTTC. Translation: CASRDGGTSGNLEQFF. Drawing the rest from reference TRBV28 and TRBJ2-1, the complete variable domain is DVKVTQSSRYLVKRTGEKVFLECVQDMDHENMFWYRQDPGLGLRLIYFSYDVKMKEKGDIPEGYSVSREKKERFSLILESASTNQTSMYLCASRDGGTSGNLEQFFGPGTRLTVL.

J is TRBJ2-1 and V is TRBV11-1, with 7 bases aligning to TRBD1. Trimming at V came to 2 bases and at J to 7 bases, leaving 8 bases not matched to a gene. The CDR3 totals 15 residues. Germline V CDR1 and CDR2: SGHAT, FQDESV (reference sequence). CDR3 loop: CASSLKARTGNEQFF. As DNA, the CDR3 is TGTGCCAGCAGCTTAAAGGCCCGGACAGGAAATGAGCAGTTCTTC.

Note on this clone: Distinct nucleotide sequences in the sample also encode this CDR3. This sequence joins TRBV10-3 and TRBJ2-1, with no clear D. The germline gives CDR1 ENHRY, CDR2 SYGVKD. Trimming took off 0 bases at V and 7 bases at J, with 1 base between the two ends. The CDR3 covers 11 residues. CDR3 loop: CAISESNEQFF. The CDR3 bases are TGTGCCATCAGTGAGTCTAATGAGCAGTTCTTC.

As DNA, the CDR3 is TGTGCCAGCAGCTTGGAGTCCGGACTAGCGAGAGCAGATACGCAGTATTTT. The encoded protein is CASSLESGLARADTQYF. The rearrangement joins TRBV5-4 to TRBJ2-3; the match to TRBD2 covers 9 bases. Trimming removed 0 bases from V and 4 bases from J; junction bases left unmatched: 9. Germline V gives CDR1 SGHNT, CDR2 YYREEE (reference sequence). The CDR3 length is 17 residues.

The DNA for the CDR3 is TGTGCCAGCAGCTTAACCGGGACTAGTCGGAGCAATGAGCAGTTCTTC. It codes for CASSLTGTSRSNEQFF. The chain joins TRBV7-3 to TRBJ2-1; 8 bases fit TRBD2. The CDR3 sequence is 16 residues long. With 0 bases clipped from V and 6 bases from J, the junction kept 7 bases outside the gene matches. Germline CDR1 and CDR2: SGHTA and FQGTGA.

This sequence joins TRBV7-3 and TRBJ2-3, with 7 bases that match TRBD1. Germline CDR1 SGHTA, CDR2 FQGTGA. With V trimmed by 2 bases and J by 0 bases, 2 bases remained unmatched. This CDR3 is 15 amino acids long. The CDR3 nucleotides are TGTGCCAGCAGCTTAGGGACAGCTAGCACAGATACGCAGTATTTT. Its protein product is CASSLGTASTDTQYF.

This sequence joins TRBV28 and TRBJ1-3; TRBD1 might be the D (5 bases). The CDR3 covers 14 residues. Trimming shortened V by 4 bases and J by 3 bases, and 10 bases separated the two germline ends. Per the germline V gene, CDR1 is MDHEN and CDR2 is SYDVKM. The CDR3 reads CASSSWGDGNTIYF. Here the CDR3 DNA reads TGTGCCAGCAGTTCTTGGGGGGATGGAAACACCATATATTTT. Filled out from reference TRBV28 and TRBJ1-3, the complete variable domain reads DVKVTQSSRYLVKRTGEKVFLECVQDMDHENMFWYRQDPGLGLRLIYFSYDVKMKEKGDIPEGYSVSREKKERFSLILESASTNQTSMYLCASSSWGDGNTIYFGEGSWLTVV.

This rearrangement joins TRBV4-1 to TRBJ2-7; no clear D. This CDR3 comprises 16 residues. The germline V gene encodes CDR1 MGHRA and CDR2 YSYEKL. The ends were cut back, 1 base at V and 5 bases at J, with 18 bases in the middle. As DNA, the CDR3 is TGCGCCAGCAGCCAAGCCCCTAGACCGCCTGAGGACGAGCAGTACTTC. Residues: CASSQAPRPPEDEQYF.

V usage is TRBV28 and J usage is TRBJ2-7; 7 nucleotides line up with TRBD2. This CDR3 is built from 16 residues. Germline values: CDR1 MDHEN, CDR2 SYDVKM. The junction had 8 bases not matched to a gene; V was cut back by 3 bases and J by 0 bases. CDR3 nucleotides: TGTGCCAGCAGTTTCCCCGACGGCGGGAGCTCCTACGAGCAGTACTTC. This sequence encodes CASSFPDGGSSYEQYF. Together with reference TRBV28 and TRBJ2-7, the CDR3 gives the full variable domain: DVKVTQSSRYLVKRTGEKVFLECVQDMDHENMFWYRQDPGLGLRLIYFSYDVKMKEKGDIPEGYSVSREKKERFSLILESASTNQTSMYLCASSFPDGGSSYEQYFGPGTRLTVT.

This rearrangement joins TRBV5-6 to TRBJ2-5, with 8 bases lining up with TRBD2. V lost 4 bases, J lost 3 bases, and 14 bases stayed unmatched. Germline values: CDR1 SGHDT, CDR2 YYEEEE. This CDR3 spans 17 amino acids. The DNA of the CDR3 is TGTGCCAGCAGCCTTCCCAGGGGCGGGAGGAGAGAAGAGACCCAGTACTTC. Protein: CASSLPRGGRREETQYF.

CDR3 sequence reads: CASSKTSGSYEQYF. In DNA form, the CDR3 reads TGTGCCAGCAGTAAGACTAGCGGCTCCTACGAGCAGTACTTC. The gene calls are TRBV6-1 and TRBJ2-7; 9 nucleotides agree with TRBD2. Germline CDR1 is MNHNS and CDR2 is SASEGT. The CDR3 has 14 residues. Germline trimming cut 5 bases from V and 0 bases from J; bases unmatched to any gene: 2.

The chain joins TRBV5-1 to TRBJ2-5; 15 bases are shared with TRBD2. The germline V gene encodes CDR1 SGHRS and CDR2 YFSETQ. The CDR3 has 18 amino acids. Trimming took 1 base from V and 5 from J; bases not matched to a gene: 9. This chain's CDR3 is CASSLWTSGRAIPETQYF. CDR3 in DNA: TGCGCCAGCAGCTTGTGGACTAGCGGGAGGGCCATTCCGGAGACCCAGTACTTC.

V and J are TRBV11-2 and TRBJ2-5; D ambiguous. This CDR3 spans 11 amino acids. Germline-derived CDR1 and CDR2 are SGHAT and FQNNGV. Trimming cost V 5 bases and J 2 bases, with 3 bases left between them. The CDR3 protein is CASSNQETQYF. The CDR3 nucleotides are TGTGCCAGCAGCAATCAAGAGACCCAGTACTTC. Complete variable domain (other parts from reference TRBV11-2 and TRBJ2-5): EAGVAQSPRYKIIEKRQSVAFWCNPISGHATLYWYQQILGQGPKLLIQFQNNGVVDDSQLPKDRFSAERLKGVDSTLKIQPAKLEDSAVYLCASSNQETQYFGPGTRLLVL.